This TCR beta chain was documented in a study of T-cell memory formation after mild COVID-19. Each CDR3 protein gets one entry after TCRdb re-called the 5' RACE reads with MiXCR. The sample lists 470,000 or so distinct CDR3 sequences; approximately 20% were seen once. This clonotype has at least ten counts. The origin of this receptor is an adult woman who had mild COVID-19 (a few samples of this study predate the infection). Cell type and time point are not known. Sequenced sample: PBMCs or a T cell subset sorted from them (not recorded which).

The CDR3, as DNA: TGTGCCAGCAGTCGCGACAGGGACTACGAGCAGTACTTC. Protein product: CASSRDRDYEQYF. This chain connects TRBV7-2 to TRBJ2-7; TRBD1 agrees at 7 bases. Germline V lookup: CDR1 SGHTA, CDR2 FQGNSA. The CDR3 has 13 amino acids. V was clipped by 6 bases and J by 3 bases; unmatched bases: 5.